Below are 31 T cell receptor beta chains sequenced from a single sample in a study of T cell responses to AZD1222 COVID-19 vaccine. Assay used: immunoSEQ multiplex PCR; TCRdb lists only in-frame clones, some missing. The sample has 86,000 or so clones, 75% to 95% seen once. Sequencing used peripheral blood, obtained 28 days after the second AZD1222 dose. Receptor source: an adult who received the AZD1222 COVID-19 vaccine.

The CDR3, as DNA: TGTGCCAGCCTTCAAGGACAGGGGAAGGGAAAACTGTTTTTT. Translation: CASLQGQGKGKLFF. The rearrangement uses TRBV6-5 and TRBJ1-4, with 9 bases aligning to TRBD1. Trimming took 8 bases from V and 10 from J; bases not matched to a gene: 11. Germline V gives CDR1 MNHEY, CDR2 SVGAGI. The CDR3 extends over 14 amino acids.

In this sample, this clone turned up a few times. This sequence joins TRBV18 and TRBJ1-2; 8 nucleotides match TRBD1. This CDR3 is built from 11 residues. Unmatched junction bases numbered 5, after V lost 9 bases and J lost 8 bases. Germline V gene lookup returns CDR1 KGHSH and CDR2 LQKENI. CDR3 region: CASSGGGGYTF. Here the CDR3 DNA reads TGTGCCAGTTCAGGGGGCGGAGGCTACACCTTC.

This chain joins TRBV18 and TRBJ1-4, with D uncertain. V shed 0 bases and J shed 8 bases, with 13 bases lying between them. This CDR3 comprises 15 residues. Per the germline V gene, CDR1 is KGHSH and CDR2 is LQKENI. Here the CDR3 reads CASSPPGQLEEKLFF. The CDR3 nucleotides read TGTGCCAGCTCACCACCTGGGCAGCTCGAGGAAAAACTGTTTTTT.

The chain recombines TRBV5-4 with TRBJ2-7; 8 bases are a match to TRBD1. The CDR3 is made up of 16 amino acids. Germline trimming cut 4 bases from V and 4 bases from J; bases unmatched to any gene: 13. Germline V lookup: CDR1 SGHNT, CDR2 YYREEE (reference sequence). DNA for the CDR3: TGTGCCAGCAGCCAAGAGGTGGACAGGGTCTTGTACGAGCAGTACTTC. This gives the protein CASSQEVDRVLYEQYF.

This chain joins TRBV9 and TRBJ1-6; 7 nucleotides line up with TRBD1. Trimming removed 4 bases from V and 7 bases from J; junction bases left unmatched: 8. The CDR3 totals 15 residues. Germline V CDR1 and CDR2: SGDLS, YYNGEE. CDR3 loop: CASSPQTGSNSPLHF. The CDR3 coding sequence is TGTGCCAGCAGCCCCCAGACAGGGAGCAATTCACCCCTCCACTTT.

This chain links TRBV2 with TRBJ1-1, with D possibly TRBD1 on 5 matching bases. The ends were cut back, 6 bases at V and 0 bases at J, with 11 bases in the middle. This CDR3 contains 14 residues. From germline, CDR1 is SNHLY and CDR2 FYNNEI. The CDR3 DNA sequence: TGTGCCAGCAGCTTGCAGGGTTTGAACACTGAAGCTTTCTTT. Protein product: CASSLQGLNTEAFF.

The rearrangement joins TRBV7-8 to TRBJ1-4; D call uncertain. Germline CDR1 is SGHVS and CDR2 is FQNEAQ. CDR3 length equals 13 residues. Trimming cost V 1 base and J 8 bases, with 8 bases left between them. The CDR3 sequence is CASSLDLWEKLFF. The CDR3 nucleotides are TGTGCCAGCAGCTTAGACCTTTGGGAAAAACTGTTTTTT.

This clone was found once. The CDR3 coding sequence is TGCGCCAGCAGCTTGGGGTTCTACACAGATACGCAGTATTTT. It specifies CASSLGFYTDTQYF. V and J are TRBV5-1 and TRBJ2-3; D call uncertain. Trimming removed 0 bases at V and 2 bases at J, with 7 bases between. CDR1 SGHRS and CDR2 YFSETQ come from the germline V gene. The CDR3 covers 14 residues.

The sample holds one count of this clone. CDR3 sequence reads: CAWSGDGTGANEKLFF. CDR3 DNA sequence: TGTGCCTGGAGTGGGGACGGAACGGGGGCTAATGAAAAACTGTTTTTT. J is TRBJ1-4 and V is TRBV30, with D possibly being TRBD1 (5 bases). CDR1 and CDR2 from the germline V gene are GTSNPN and SVGIG (reference sequence). V was trimmed by 1 base and J by 3 bases, leaving 15 bases between them. The CDR3 is 16 amino acids.

This clone was seen once. The rearrangement joins TRBV18 to TRBJ2-7; 8 bases fit TRBD1. V was pared by 4 bases and J by 2 bases, with 4 bases of the junction left unmatched. Germline V gene lookup returns CDR1 KGHSH and CDR2 LQKENI. The CDR3 length is 14 residues. Here the CDR3 DNA reads TGTGCCAGCTCACAACAGGGGGTTACCTACGAGCAGTACTTC. As protein: CASSQQGVTYEQYF. Filled out from reference TRBV18 and TRBJ2-7, the complete variable domain reads NAGVMQNPRHLVRRRGQEARLRCSPMKGHSHVYWYRQLPEEGLKFMVYLQKENIIDESGMPKERFSAEFPKEGPSILRIQQVVRGDSAAYFCASSQQGVTYEQYFGPGTRLTVT.

The rearrangement links TRBV3-1 (or the pseudogene TRBV3-2) to TRBJ2-2; D possibly matches TRBD1 or TRBD2 (5 bases each). Germline CDR1 LGHDT, CDR2 YNNKEL (reference sequence). Between the trimmed V and J ends, which lost 1 base and 1 base, there was a span of 7 bases. The CDR3 spans 15 residues. The CDR3 protein is CASSQGGLNTGELFF. The CDR3 DNA follows: TGTGCCAGCAGCCAAGGGGGGTTGAACACCGGGGAGCTGTTTTTT.

This CDR3 reads CATRQGARETQYF. DNA for the CDR3: TGTGCCACTAGACAGGGGGCGAGGGAGACCCAGTACTTC. The J gene is TRBJ2-5, the V gene TRBV12-3 or TRBV12-4; TRBD1 matches 10 bases. The trim removed 10 bases at V and 5 bases at J, leaving 7 bases unmatched. This CDR3 comprises 13 residues.

This sequence joins TRBV2 and TRBJ1-1, with D unclear. The CDR3 length is 13 residues. From germline, CDR1 is SNHLY and CDR2 FYNNEI. V lost 4 bases and J lost 2, with 8 bases in between. CDR3 sequence (DNA): TGTGCCAGCAGTGGGGCCGTTAACACTGAAGCTTTCTTT. This codes for CASSGAVNTEAFF.

J is TRBJ1-2 and V is TRBV3-1 (or the pseudogene TRBV3-2), with D possibly being TRBD1 (5 bases). The V gene's germline CDR1 is LGHDT and CDR2 YNNKEL (reference sequence). The V end was cut by 1 base, the J end by 8 bases, with 8 bases between. CDR3 size: 12 residues. CDR3 protein: CASSQGDHGYTF. In nucleotides, the CDR3 is TGTGCCAGCAGCCAAGGGGACCACGGCTACACCTTC.

J is TRBJ1-4 and V is TRBV7-2; no clear D. V lost 1 base to trimming and J lost 3 bases, with 15 bases between them. CDR3 length equals 17 residues. Germline V gene lookup returns CDR1 SGHTA and CDR2 FQGNSA. The CDR3 here is CASSLGLEVNSNEKLFF. The CDR3 DNA is TGTGCCAGCAGCTTAGGTTTGGAGGTGAACTCTAATGAAAAACTGTTTTTT.

The chain couples TRBV18 to TRBJ2-7; D ambiguous. The CDR3 has 13 amino acids. Germline-derived CDR1 and CDR2 are KGHSH and LQKENI. V dropped 5 bases and J dropped 3 bases, with 11 bases sitting between them. CDR3 DNA: TGTGCCAGCTCAGGCGCACTTTTCTACGAGCAGTACTTC. This encodes CASSGALFYEQYF.

The chain combines TRBV28 with TRBJ2-1; 10 nucleotides match TRBD2. V lost 6 bases to trimming and J lost 7 bases; unmatched junction nucleotides: 6. Germline V gene sequence: CDR1 MDHEN, CDR2 SYDVKM. The CDR3 runs to 14 residues. DNA of the CDR3: TGTGCCAGCAGCCTACTAGCGGGACGGAATGAGCAGTTCTTC. Its translation is CASSLLAGRNEQFF.

This clone has only one observation. V and J are TRBV7-8 and TRBJ2-7, with D possibly called TRBD1 or TRBD2 (6 bases each). The CDR3 is 15 residues long. The V end was cut by 2 bases, the J end by 11 bases, with 22 bases between. Per germline, CDR1 SGHVS and CDR2 FQNEAQ. DNA for the CDR3: TGTGCCAGCAGCTTACCAAGCTCGGGACAAGGCGGGAAGTACTTC. Its translation: CASSLPSSGQGGKYF.

This chain links TRBV5-1 with TRBJ2-1; perhaps D is TRBD1 or TRBD2 (5 bases each). Germline CDR1 and CDR2: SGHRS and YFSETQ. Trimming took off 3 bases at V and 9 bases at J, with 13 bases between the two ends. The CDR3 length is 13 residues. CDR3: CASSSDTGIEQFF. The CDR3 region has the DNA TGCGCCAGCAGCTCGGACACCGGGATTGAGCAGTTCTTC.

The rearrangement links TRBV13 to TRBJ1-5; D might be TRBD1 (5 bases). The CDR3 consists of 14 residues. V lost 3 bases, J lost 5 bases, and 11 bases lay in between. Germline CDR1 is PRHDT and CDR2 is FYEKMQ (reference sequence). CDR3 DNA sequence: TGTGCCAGCAGCTTCGAGACAGAATATCAGCCCCAGCATTTT. This encodes CASSFETEYQPQHF.

The chain carries TRBV7-3 and TRBJ2-5; TRBD1 agrees at 9 bases. In germline, CDR1 is SGHTA, CDR2 FQGTGA. V was clipped by 3 bases and J by 4 bases; unmatched bases: 15. The CDR3 spans 18 residues. The CDR3 protein is CASSFSGQGGGRGETQYF. The CDR3 nucleotides are TGTGCCAGCAGCTTTTCGGGACAGGGAGGGGGACGTGGAGAGACCCAGTACTTC.

This rearrangement joins TRBV6-2 or TRBV6-3 to TRBJ2-6; 7 bases are shared with TRBD1. Germline trimming cut 0 bases from V and 0 bases from J; bases unmatched to any gene: 5. The CDR3 covers 18 residues. Germline V gene sequence: CDR1 MNHEY, CDR2 SVGEGT. The CDR3 is CASSYSKGAISGANVLTF. CDR3 coding DNA: TGTGCCAGCAGTTACTCCAAGGGGGCCATCTCTGGGGCCAACGTCCTGACTTTC.

The V gene is TRBV6-1, the J gene TRBJ1-6; D call uncertain. Germline V lookup: CDR1 MNHNS, CDR2 SASEGT. Trimming took off 3 bases at V and 9 bases at J, with 12 bases between the two ends. This CDR3 has 14 residues. The CDR3 nucleotides read TGTGCCAGCAGTGATTGGGGTCGGGGTTCACCCCTCCACTTT. Its protein is CASSDWGRGSPLHF.

The rearrangement links TRBV18 to TRBJ2-7; TRBD1 might be the D (6 bases). V was shortened by 5 bases and J by 9 bases, with 14 bases between the two germline ends. Germline CDR1 and CDR2: KGHSH and LQKENI. There are 12 residues in the CDR3. The CDR3 sequence is CASSGIEGGQYF. The CDR3 region has the DNA TGTGCCAGCTCAGGAATCGAAGGGGGGCAGTACTTC.

The CDR3 DNA sequence: TGTGCCAGTAGTATCCCCTACCGCCGGCCTGGAAACACCATATATTTT. This sequence encodes CASSIPYRRPGNTIYF. This chain links TRBV19 with TRBJ1-3; no clear D gene. V was trimmed by 3 bases and J by 2 bases, leaving 14 bases between them. Per germline, CDR1 LNHDA and CDR2 SQIVND (reference sequence). This CDR3 is 16 amino acids long.

This clone was seen more than once but under ten times. The chain links TRBV6-2 or TRBV6-3 to TRBJ1-1; D perhaps matches TRBD1 (5 bases). Germline lookup yields CDR1 MNHEY and CDR2 SVGEGT. The CDR3 runs 12 residues. Trimming stripped 2 bases from V and 7 bases from J, with 8 bases between. CDR3 DNA sequence: TGTGCCAGCAGTTACGAGGGGATTGAAGCTTTCTTT. It specifies CASSYEGIEAFF.

The chain recombines TRBV4-2 with TRBJ1-2; 9 positions match TRBD1. J gave up 2 bases and V 0 bases, and 4 bases lay outside the gene matches. Germline V gives CDR1 LGHNA, CDR2 YNFKEQ. The CDR3 sequence is 16 residues long. CDR3 sequence: CASSQDIGQGNYGYTF. The CDR3 nucleotides read TGTGCCAGCAGCCAAGATATAGGACAGGGGAACTATGGCTACACCTTC.

The chain combines TRBV15 with TRBJ2-1; 8 nucleotides align to TRBD2. This CDR3 spans 17 amino acids. From germline, CDR1 is LNHNV and CDR2 YYDKDF (reference sequence). The V and J ends lost 0 bases and 7 bases, in that order; junction bases with no gene match: 11. The CDR3 sequence: CATSRDRTGGPFNEQFF. The CDR3 DNA sequence: TGTGCCACCAGCAGAGATAGGACGGGGGGGCCTTTTAATGAGCAGTTCTTC.

As DNA, the CDR3 is TGTGCCAGCAGTCCGAGCCGCAACTATGGCTACACCTTC. Its translation is CASSPSRNYGYTF. This chain connects TRBV5-6 to TRBJ1-2; no firm D call. In germline, CDR1 is SGHDT, CDR2 YYEEEE. The germline V and J ends were trimmed by 5 bases and 2 bases, with 10 bases remaining between them. The CDR3 runs 13 residues.

The chain employs TRBV30 and TRBJ1-5; 7 bases match TRBD1. Germline V lookup: CDR1 GTSNPN, CDR2 SVGIG (reference sequence). The junction had 8 bases not matched to a gene; V was cut back by 5 bases and J by 7 bases. CDR3 length: 13 residues. The CDR3: CAWSTGARQPQHF. The CDR3 nucleotides are TGTGCCTGGTCCACAGGGGCGAGGCAGCCCCAGCATTTT.

The V call is TRBV7-3, the J call TRBJ2-5; TRBD2 is a possible D gene (5 bases). V lost 5 bases and J 5 bases, leaving 15 bases between the germline ends. The V gene's germline CDR1 is SGHTA and CDR2 FQGTGA. This CDR3 comprises 14 residues. This CDR3 reads CASSPRGSAETQYF. CDR3 DNA: TGTGCCAGCAGCCCAAGAGGGTCCGCTGAGACCCAGTACTTC. The complete variable domain, with remaining parts taken from reference TRBV7-3 and TRBJ2-5, reads GAGVSQTPSNKVTEKGKYVELRCDPISGHTALYWYRQSLGQGPEFLIYFQGTGAADDSGLPNDRFFAVRPEGSVSTLKIQRTERGDSAVYLCASSPRGSAETQYFGPGTRLLVL.